This TCR beta chain was recorded in a study of early T cells in non-severe SARS-CoV-2 infection (dated by TCRdb to the early 2020s). Regarding the study in general: Bulk RNA from unsorted whole blood was used for TCR sequencing, so alpha and beta chains could not be paired.

This was a case-control study nested in a cohort of healthcare workers in London, UK, who had nasopharyngeal swab PCR tests and blood samples taken every week. Healthcare workers were recruited between 23 and 31 March 2020, during the week of the UK lockdown, and were followed weekly for up to roughly 15 weeks. The library was produced with 5' RACE. Sequenced using a NextSeq 500. The TCR library protocol attached unique molecular identifiers to individual cDNA molecules to correct for sequencing error and PCR bias. Sequencing covered both TCR alpha and beta chains, and within each sample the abundances of alpha and beta sequences were tightly co-correlated. The authors processed their data as follows. Decombinator V4 was used to annotate TCR sequences for V gene, J gene and CDR3. TCRs were defined as expanded if a significant change between any two time points was detected under a Poisson model with p below 0.0001. Abundances of TCRs were expressed as counts per million after normalisation to the total number of TCRs sequenced in each sample. TRAV1-2 paired with TRAJ12, TRAJ20 or TRAJ33 defined MAIT TCRs, while TRAV10 paired with TRAJ18 defined iNKT TCRs. VDJdb, accessed on 1 November 2021, was searched for TCRs annotated for CMV, EBV and SARS-CoV-2, and TCRs annotated for more than one antigen were excluded. The public reads were quality trimmed at Q25 with fastp and then assembled into clones with MiXCR by TCRdb, keeping productive beta chains. One record per CDR3 amino acid sequence lists the most common genes and DNA. The V and J calls follow TCRdb's processing rather than the paper's. The sample table records some 30,000 distinct CDR3 sequences; around 5.9% of these occur just once. The top ten clones comprise 10% to 15% of the sample.

As concerns this clonotype: The antigen it recognizes is unknown. Base quality data are lacking; no much larger clone is found one base away.

What the study reported, not specific to this receptor: VDJdb matching was skewed toward anti-spike CD8 responses and likely underestimated virus-specific expansions by missing private and CD4 specificities.

The germline V gene specifies MDHEN as CDR1 and SYDVKM as CDR2. The trim is 5 bases for V and 0 bases for J, with a gap of 11 bases between the germline ends. Including the terminal cysteine and phenylalanine, the CDR3 comprises 16 residues. Only the CDR3 portion is preserved as DNA: 48 bases, with reading frame beginning at the first base. The clonotype originates from an adult who was a healthcare worker with PCR-confirmed SARS-CoV-2 infection or an uninfected control (not recorded which). This sequence uses TRBV28 and TRBJ2-6, with no confident D gene call. The sequenced sample was whole blood. Read as DNA, the sequence is TGTGCCAGCAGTGGCGTTGTGTTCTCTGGGGCCAACGTCCTGACTTTC. It translates to CASSGVVFSGANVLTF.